The 31 T cell receptor beta chains reported below all come from one sample, sequenced in a study of blood T cell repertoires in COVID-19. Sequencing used immunoSEQ multiplex PCR; TCRdb keeps in-frame clones, though not all of them. The top ten clones hold 3% to 4.5% of a sample with a few hundred thousand clones, 75% to 90% of them seen once. What was sequenced was peripheral blood. The receptors were gathered from a woman aged 18-35 years with acute or convalescent COVID-19.

This chain links TRBV15 with TRBJ2-1; possible D gene TRBD1, 6 bases. Germline V CDR1 and CDR2: LNHNV, YYDKDF (reference sequence). The CDR3 consists of 14 residues. The V end was cut by 8 bases, the J end by 5 bases, with 16 bases between. CDR3 coding DNA: TGTGCCACCGGGAAGGGGGAAGAGCACAATGAGCAGTTCTTC. It yields the protein CATGKGEEHNEQFF.

This clone showed up just once. V gene TRBV27 combines with J gene TRBJ1-5; D gene unclear. The V end lost 2 bases, the J end lost 5 bases, and 10 bases lay between the germline ends. In germline, CDR1 is MNHEY, CDR2 SMNVEV (reference sequence). The CDR3 runs 14 residues. CDR3 DNA sequence: TGTGCCAGCAGTTTAGGGGTCGGGGATCAGCCCCAGCATTTT. Its translation: CASSLGVGDQPQHF.

The V gene is TRBV28, the J gene TRBJ2-7; 8 bases align to TRBD1. The trim removed 5 bases at V and 2 bases at J, leaving 8 bases unmatched. The CDR3 consists of 15 residues. Germline CDR1 and CDR2: MDHEN and SYDVKM. Written as DNA, the CDR3 is TGTGCCAGCAGTCCCGACAGGGGAAGGACCTACGAGCAGTACTTC. Its translation: CASSPDRGRTYEQYF.

The chain carries TRBV6-5 and TRBJ1-5; D possibly corresponds to TRBD1 (6 bases). CDR3 length equals 15 residues. The germline V and J ends were trimmed by 6 bases and 4 bases, with 16 bases remaining between them. CDR1 and CDR2 from the germline V gene are MNHEY and SVGAGI. The CDR3: CASSRGALLNQPQHF. The CDR3 bases are TGTGCCAGCAGCCGGGGGGCCTTATTAAATCAGCCCCAGCATTTT.

The gene calls are TRBV6-5 and TRBJ2-7; 9 bases line up with TRBD1. CDR1 and CDR2 from the germline V gene are MNHEY and SVGAGI. The CDR3 contains 16 residues. J was trimmed by 0 bases and V by 0 bases; bases with no gene match: 3. The CDR3 loop reads CASSYSGTGISYEQYF. The CDR3 nucleotides are TGTGCCAGCAGTTACTCCGGGACAGGGATCTCCTACGAGCAGTACTTC.

The gene calls are TRBV5-1 and TRBJ1-4; TRBD1 agrees at 9 bases. The CDR3 spans 15 residues. Looked up from germline, CDR1 is SGHRS and CDR2 is YFSETQ. The junction had 3 bases not matched to a gene; V was cut back by 4 bases and J by 2 bases. CDR3 sequence: CASSGQGTTNEKLFF. Written as DNA, the CDR3 is TGCGCCAGCAGCGGACAGGGGACGACTAATGAAAAACTGTTTTTT.

The chain joins TRBV10-3 to TRBJ2-5; 7 bases map to TRBD1. The CDR3 has 13 residues. The J segment lost 1 base and the V segment lost 10 bases, leaving 6 bases of the junction unmatched. The V gene's germline CDR1 is ENHRY and CDR2 SYGVKD. The CDR3 is CATGTAVQETQYF. Here the CDR3 DNA reads TGTGCCACCGGGACAGCCGTCCAAGAGACCCAGTACTTC.

The V gene is TRBV3-1 (or the pseudogene TRBV3-2), the J gene TRBJ2-6; D is ambiguous. This CDR3 has 11 amino acids. The V gene's germline CDR1 is LGHDT and CDR2 YNNKEL (reference sequence). V lost 3 bases and J 10 bases, leaving 4 bases between the germline ends. CDR3 amino acids: CASSQSNVLTF. CDR3 coding DNA: TGTGCCAGCAGCCAGTCTAACGTCCTGACTTTC.

This rearrangement joins TRBV5-4 to TRBJ1-2; D possibly corresponds to TRBD1 (5 bases). Per germline, CDR1 SGHNT and CDR2 YYREEE (reference sequence). This CDR3 is 13 amino acids long. V was shortened by 4 bases and J by 4 bases, with 11 bases between the two germline ends. CDR3 protein: CASSPRGSYGYTF. CDR3 bases: TGTGCCAGCAGCCCCCGGGGGAGCTATGGCTACACCTTC.

V usage is TRBV9 and J usage is TRBJ1-3, with a tentative D call TRBD1 (6 bases). Per the germline V gene, CDR1 is SGDLS and CDR2 is YYNGEE. V dropped 3 bases and J dropped 0 bases, with 10 bases sitting between them. This CDR3 spans 15 amino acids. CDR3 sequence (DNA): TGTGCCAGCAGCGCCGGACAGAGCTCTGGAAACACCATATATTTT. It yields the protein CASSAGQSSGNTIYF. Full variable domain (missing parts from reference TRBV9 and TRBJ1-3): DSGVTQTPKHLITATGQRVTLRCSPRSGDLSVYWYQQSLDQGLQFLIQYYNGEERAKGNILERFSAQQFPDLHSELNLSSLELGDSALYFCASSAGQSSGNTIYFGEGSWLTVV.

The chain has TRBV5-6 and TRBJ1-5, with D unclear. From germline, CDR1 is SGHDT and CDR2 YYEEEE. Trimming removed 4 bases at V and 9 bases at J, with 11 bases between. The CDR3 has 12 residues. The CDR3 DNA sequence: TGTGCCAGCAGCACATCCTCGGGGCCCCAGCATTTT. The encoded protein is CASSTSSGPQHF.

This chain uses TRBV27 with TRBJ1-3, with D maybe TRBD1 (5 bases). Trimming left V 2 bases short and J 0 bases short, with 8 bases between. The CDR3 totals 15 residues. Germline CDR1 is MNHEY and CDR2 is SMNVEV (reference sequence). In DNA, the CDR3 is TGTGCCAGCAGTTTAACAGGACACTCTGGAAACACCATATATTTT. Its translation: CASSLTGHSGNTIYF.

V is TRBV28 and J is TRBJ2-2; TRBD2 aligns across 14 bases. The CDR3 loop spans 16 amino acids. Germline V CDR1 and CDR2: MDHEN, SYDVKM. Trimming took 6 bases from V and 7 from J; bases not matched to a gene: 7. Written as DNA, the CDR3 is TGTGCCAGCAGACTATCGGGACTAGCGGGAGACGGGGAGCTGTTTTTT. As protein: CASRLSGLAGDGELFF.

This clone was seen only a few times. CDR3 region: CASSRIRAAGELFF. The CDR3 DNA reads as TGTGCCAGCAGCCGGATCAGGGCGGCCGGGGAGCTGTTTTTT. This chain links TRBV5-8 with TRBJ2-2, with a tentative D call TRBD1 (5 bases). Trimming took 4 bases from V and 6 from J, leaving 13 bases between them. The CDR3 totals 14 residues. In germline, CDR1 is SGHTS, CDR2 YDEGEE.

The chain joins TRBV28 to TRBJ2-7, with TRBD2 as a possible D gene (5 bases). This CDR3 is 16 amino acids long. Germline CDR1 is MDHEN and CDR2 is SYDVKM. The V end lost 2 bases, the J end lost 0 bases, and 14 bases lay between the germline ends. CDR3 nucleotides: TGTGCCAGCAGTTTAGGGGTTACCGGGGTCTCCTACGAGCAGTACTTC. It is translated as CASSLGVTGVSYEQYF.

The J gene is TRBJ1-1, the V gene TRBV29-1; TRBD1 is a possible D gene (5 bases). V lost 7 bases and J lost 4, with 19 bases in between. Germline V lookup: CDR1 SQVTM, CDR2 ANQGSEA. There are 14 residues in the CDR3. The DNA for the CDR3 is TGCAGCGCTGCCGCGACAGACCGCGGCACTGAAGCTTTCTTT. It specifies CSAAATDRGTEAFF.

The V call is TRBV9, the J call TRBJ1-1; no clear D. The germline gives CDR1 SGDLS, CDR2 YYNGEE. The CDR3 totals 13 residues. V was pared by 4 bases and J by 0 bases, with 7 bases between. CDR3 region: CASSSGMNTEAFF. The DNA of the CDR3 is TGTGCCAGCAGCTCAGGAATGAACACTGAAGCTTTCTTT.

The CDR3 reads CASSLAIQGPGYTF. In DNA, the CDR3 is TGTGCCAGCAGCTTGGCGATTCAGGGGCCTGGCTACACCTTC. This chain links TRBV5-6 with TRBJ1-2; possible D gene TRBD1, 6 bases. V shed 0 bases and J shed 7 bases, with 13 bases lying between them. This CDR3 contains 14 residues. CDR1 is SGHDT and CDR2 is YYEEEE in the germline V gene.

For the CDR3, the DNA is TGCGCCAGCAGCCTTCTACAGGGAGGGGGTCAGCCCCAGCATTTT. Residues: CASSLLQGGGQPQHF. The V gene is TRBV4-1, the J gene TRBJ1-5; possibly TRBD1 for D (6 bases). Looked up from germline, CDR1 is MGHRA and CDR2 is YSYEKL. The CDR3 length is 15 residues. V lost 4 bases and J 6 bases, leaving 16 bases between the germline ends.

V is TRBV2 and J is TRBJ2-3; D is perhaps TRBD2 (6 bases). V dropped 5 bases and J dropped 2 bases, with 14 bases sitting between them. Germline CDR1 SNHLY, CDR2 FYNNEI. The CDR3 is 15 residues long. Here the CDR3 reads CASSPSADYTDTQYF. CDR3 sequence (DNA): TGTGCCAGCAGTCCCTCAGCGGACTACACAGATACGCAGTATTTT.

Here the CDR3 DNA reads TGTGCCAGCAGCTTAGTCAACAGGGGGGCCACTGAAGCTTTCTTT. The encoded protein is CASSLVNRGATEAFF. J is TRBJ1-1 and V is TRBV11-2, with 8 bases fitting TRBD1. This CDR3 region has 15 residues. In germline, CDR1 is SGHAT, CDR2 FQNNGV. The V and J ends lost 1 base and 4 bases, in that order; junction bases with no gene match: 5.

This chain joins TRBV11-2 and TRBJ2-5; no clear D gene. V lost 5 bases, J lost 5 bases, and 12 bases lay in between. The V gene's germline CDR1 is SGHAT and CDR2 FQNNGV. The CDR3 consists of 13 residues. CDR3 nucleotide sequence: TGTGCCAGCAGCCCGCCTAGAAGGGAGACCCAGTACTTC. Translating gives CASSPPRRETQYF.

The chain combines TRBV27 with TRBJ1-5; no definite D call. Germline loops: CDR1 MNHEY, CDR2 SMNVEV (reference sequence). This CDR3 has 13 residues. Trimming removed 5 bases from V and 6 bases from J, with 11 bases in between. The CDR3 DNA reads TGTGCCAGCAGTCCCGGTAGTACTCAGCCCCAGCATTTT. Protein sequence: CASSPGSTQPQHF.

This clone was picked up one time. The sample holds other DNA sequences that translate to the same CDR3. The chain employs TRBV28 and TRBJ2-7; the match to TRBD1 covers 8 bases. The CDR3 spans 14 residues. Trimming at V came to 4 bases and at J to 1 base, leaving 3 bases not matched to a gene. Germline values: CDR1 MDHEN, CDR2 SYDVKM. The DNA for the CDR3 is TGTGCCAGCAGTTCCACAGGGGGTTCCTACGAGCAGTACTTC. Translated: CASSSTGGSYEQYF. The full variable domain, rest sourced from reference TRBV28 and TRBJ2-7, is DVKVTQSSRYLVKRTGEKVFLECVQDMDHENMFWYRQDPGLGLRLIYFSYDVKMKEKGDIPEGYSVSREKKERFSLILESASTNQTSMYLCASSSTGGSYEQYFGPGTRLTVT.

This clone is deemed medium-sized. The V and J genes are TRBV6-1 and TRBJ1-6, with 9 bases matching TRBD1. The CDR3 contains 15 residues. The trim removed 3 bases at V and 6 bases at J, leaving 3 bases unmatched. Germline V lookup: CDR1 MNHNS, CDR2 SASEGT. CDR3 loop: CASSDRDRANSPLHF. CDR3 in DNA: TGTGCCAGCAGTGACCGGGACAGGGCTAATTCACCCCTCCACTTT.

A single count supports this clone. Other DNA sequences in this specimen translate into the identical CDR3. The V gene is TRBV5-1, the J gene TRBJ1-1; TRBD1 matches at 9 bases. Losses at the gene ends were 0 bases for V and 4 bases for J; bases not matched to a gene: 1. The CDR3 runs 14 residues. Germline CDR1 SGHRS, CDR2 YFSETQ. CDR3 bases: TGCGCCAGCAGCTTGGGACAGGGGGGCACTGAAGCTTTCTTT. It translates to CASSLGQGGTEAFF.

This chain links TRBV5-1 with TRBJ2-7; TRBD1 agrees at 10 bases. V was pared by 0 bases and J by 4 bases, with 4 bases of the junction left unmatched. The CDR3 runs 15 residues. Looked up from germline, CDR1 is SGHRS and CDR2 is YFSETQ. The CDR3 loop reads CASSLDRTGGYEQYF. Written as DNA, the CDR3 is TGCGCCAGCAGCTTGGATAGGACAGGGGGATACGAGCAGTACTTC.

The V gene is TRBV13, the J gene TRBJ2-3; TRBD2 matches at 7 bases. The CDR3 covers 15 residues. Germline V gene sequence: CDR1 PRHDT, CDR2 FYEKMQ (reference sequence). V lost 0 bases to trimming and J lost 1 base; unmatched junction nucleotides: 1. The DNA for the CDR3 is TGTGCCAGCAGCTTAGGAACTAGCGGCACAGATACGCAGTATTTT. Translation gives CASSLGTSGTDTQYF.

V usage is TRBV9 and J usage is TRBJ2-6, with TRBD1 matching over 8 bases. J was trimmed by 1 base and V by 5 bases; bases with no gene match: 8. The germline V gene encodes CDR1 SGDLS and CDR2 YYNGEE. This CDR3 region has 17 residues. CDR3 nucleotides: TGTGCCAGCAGAGGAGGACAGGGAGGTTCTGGGGCCAACGTCCTGACTTTC. As protein: CASRGGQGGSGANVLTF.

In its sample, this clone was seen a few times. The chain couples TRBV7-8 to TRBJ1-1; a weak D match, TRBD1 (6 bases). Germline lookup yields CDR1 SGHVS and CDR2 FQNEAQ. CDR3 length equals 12 residues. Trimming removed 6 bases from V and 7 bases from J, with 12 bases in between. The CDR3 loop reads CASRSLRGEAFF. The CDR3 DNA is TGTGCCAGCAGGAGCCTCAGGGGTGAAGCTTTCTTT.

The chain carries TRBV6-5 and TRBJ2-7, with D hard to call. V was pared by 5 bases and J by 0 bases, with 14 bases between. The CDR3 totals 15 residues. Germline CDR1 MNHEY, CDR2 SVGAGI. This chain's CDR3 is CASSLQGVASYEQYF. The CDR3 bases are TGTGCCAGCAGTCTTCAAGGCGTAGCCTCCTACGAGCAGTACTTC.